This T cell receptor beta chain was found in a study of patients and donors after allogeneic stem cell transplantation. From the RT-PCR reads, TCRdb called clonotypes with MiXCR, one entry per CDR3 protein. Here the sample spans some 880,000 distinct CDR3 sequences, roughly 18% being singletons. Germline loops: CDR1 DFQATT, CDR2 SNEGSKA (reference sequence). V lost 6 bases, J lost 5 bases, and 14 bases lay in between. This CDR3 contains 14 residues. V and J are TRBV20-1 and TRBJ1-6; D may be TRBD1 (5 bases). Sample: blood, either unsorted or a sorted T cell fraction (not recorded which). This receptor was identified in a human donor who was either an allogeneic HSCT recipient or a stem cell or donor lymphocyte infusion donor (not recorded which). It is not recorded whose cells these are; they may come from a transplant donor. The CDR3 sequence: CSALGRRNNSPLHF. The CDR3 region has the DNA TGCAGTGCACTGGGACGGAGAAATAATTCACCCCTCCACTTT.